A selection of T cell receptor beta chains follows, all from one sample in a study of metastatic and nonmetastatic thyroid tumors. TCRdb reanalyzed the PCR reads with MiXCR. The table records roughly 71,000 clones, roughly a sixth of them present only once. Sequenced material: blood. The receptor source for this set is a female donor with papillary thyroid cancer or a benign thyroid nodule (not recorded which). Some clones in this sample may be carry-over from other donors' samples. Both conserved end residues are part of each CDR3. A D gene is named only where the DNA matches it firmly. Rows give clone size only sometimes, using once, few, many, or a class for an expanded clone.

J	V	D	size	CDR3	DNA
TRBJ1-2	TRBV7-9	-	many	CASSQPGRAPYGYTF	TGTGCCAGCAGTCAACCCGGCAGGGCCCCCTATGGCTACACCTTC
TRBJ1-2	TRBV12-5	TRBD1	many	CASGLYDRVVGYTF	TGTGCTAGTGGTTTGTATGACAGGGTGGTTGGCTACACCTTC
TRBJ2-7	TRBV27	-	many	CASSRGPYEQYF	TGTGCCAGCAGCAGGGGACCCTACGAGCAGTACTTC
TRBJ2-6	TRBV12-3/TRBV12-4	-	few	CASSYRRSGANVLTF	TGTGCCAGCAGCTATCGGCGCTCTGGGGCCAACGTCCTGACTTTC
TRBJ2-1	TRBV7-9	-	many	CASSYRDNEQFF	TGTGCCAGCAGTTACCGGGACAATGAGCAGTTCTTC
TRBJ1-6	TRBV2	-	few	CASSEGGSSYNSPLHF	TGTGCCAGCAGTGAGGGGGGGAGCTCCTATAATTCACCCCTCCACTTT
TRBJ1-1	TRBV10-3	TRBD1	many	CASTGGNTEAFF	TGTGCCAGTACAGGGGGCAACACTGAAGCTTTCTTT
TRBJ1-4	TRBV5-1	TRBD1	-	CASSSSGTATNEKLFF	TGCGCCAGCAGTTCATCCGGGACAGCTACTAATGAAAAACTGTTTTTT
TRBJ2-3	TRBV5-1	TRBD2	many	CASSLRGSFADTQYF	TGCGCCAGCAGCTTACGCGGGAGCTTTGCAGATACGCAGTATTTT
TRBJ2-7	TRBV6-4	TRBD1	many	CASSGRDSKNYEQYF	TGTGCCAGCAGTGGACGGGACAGCAAGAACTACGAGCAGTACTTC
TRBJ2-2	TRBV11-2	-	many	CASSLLRAGELFF	TGTGCCAGCAGCTTATTAAGGGCCGGGGAGCTGTTTTTT
TRBJ2-3	TRBV28	-	-	CASSNQGGSTDTQYF	TGTGCCAGTAGTAATCAGGGGGGGTCCACAGATACGCAGTATTTT
TRBJ2-7	TRBV5-1	TRBD1	many	CASSLGDRAYEQYF	TGCGCCAGCAGCTTGGGGGACAGGGCATACGAGCAGTACTTC
TRBJ2-7	TRBV18	-	-	CASSPLPGVGEQYF	TGTGCCAGCTCACCCCTGCCAGGGGTGGGCGAGCAGTACTTC
TRBJ1-5	TRBV6-1	TRBD1	many	CASSPGQGGGQPQHF	TGTGCCAGCAGTCCGGGACAGGGAGGCGGTCAGCCCCAGCATTTT
TRBJ2-7	TRBV9	-	-	CASSVNPGQTYEQYF	TGTGCCAGCAGCGTCAATCCGGGACAAACCTACGAGCAGTACTTC
TRBJ2-3	TRBV5-1	-	many	CASSLGTSTDTQYF	TGCGCCAGCAGCCTGGGGACCAGCACAGATACGCAGTATTTT
TRBJ2-1	TRBV6-5	TRBD2	many	CASSYLAGDLFEQFF	TGTGCCAGCAGTTACCTAGCGGGAGATTTATTTGAGCAGTTCTTC
TRBJ1-3	TRBV10-3	-	-	CAIRSNPWTGSPGNTIYF	TGTGCCATCAGATCTAACCCATGGACCGGGAGCCCTGGAAACACCATATATTTT
TRBJ2-5	TRBV12-3/TRBV12-4	-	many	CASSRLLGQETQYF	TGTGCCAGCAGCCGACTATTAGGGCAAGAGACCCAGTACTTC
TRBJ1-1	TRBV27	TRBD1	many	CASSRGTALDPNTEAFF	TGTGCCAGCAGTAGAGGGACAGCCCTAGACCCGAACACTGAAGCTTTCTTT
TRBJ2-2	TRBV19	-	many	CASSKLNRAVTGELFF	TGTGCCAGTAGTAAGCTGAATCGGGCCGTCACCGGGGAGCTGTTTTTT
TRBJ2-1	TRBV2	-	many	CASSASEQFF	TGTGCCAGCAGCGCCTCGGAGCAGTTCTTC
TRBJ1-4	TRBV12-3/TRBV12-4	TRBD1	many	CASRQGAVEKLFF	TGTGCCAGCAGACAGGGGGCCGTAGAAAAACTGTTTTTT
TRBJ2-3	TRBV19	-	many	CASSSPGKSTDTQYF	TGTGCCAGTAGCTCGCCGGGAAAAAGCACAGATACGCAGTATTTT
TRBJ1-4	TRBV29-1	TRBD1	many	CSVASVGQLNEKLFF	TGCAGCGTTGCCTCCGTGGGACAGCTTAATGAAAAACTGTTTTTT
TRBJ1-6	TRBV5-1	-	-	CASSSTGTTYNSPLHF	TGCGCCAGCAGCTCCACAGGGACGACCTATAATTCACCCCTCCACTTT
TRBJ1-1	TRBV5-1	-	many	CASSLEGGLEAFF	TGCGCCAGCAGCTTGGAGGGGGGTCTCGAGGCTTTCTTT
TRBJ1-3	TRBV6-2/TRBV6-3	-	-	CATTDNSGNTIYF	TGTGCCACCACCGACAACTCTGGAAACACCATATATTTT
TRBJ2-7	TRBV20-1	-	many	CSGTSYYEQYF	TGCAGTGGAACTAGCTACTACGAGCAGTACTTC
TRBJ1-1	TRBV9	-	many	CASSKVSESTEAFF	TGTGCCAGCAGCAAGGTATCCGAAAGCACTGAAGCTTTCTTT
TRBJ2-5	TRBV7-2	TRBD2	many	CASSPSGSERERSATQYF	TGTGCCAGCAGCCCCTCCGGGTCAGAGCGGGAGAGGTCCGCGACCCAGTACTTC
TRBJ1-2	TRBV5-4	-	many	CASSLEGPYGYTF	TGTGCCAGCAGCTTGGAGGGGCCCTATGGCTACACCTTC
TRBJ2-1	TRBV20-1	-	-	CSAKSNEQFF	TGCAGTGCTAAATCCAATGAGCAGTTCTTC
TRBJ2-7	TRBV2	-	-	CASRGIYEQYF	TGTGCCAGCAGGGGGATCTACGAGCAGTACTTC
TRBJ2-2	TRBV3-1	-	many	CASSPTGTGELFF	TGTGCCAGCAGCCCGACGGGCACCGGGGAGCTGTTTTTT
TRBJ2-7	TRBV24-1	-	many	CATSDPLGARSYEQYF	TGTGCCACCAGTGACCCGTTGGGGGCCCGCTCCTACGAGCAGTACTTC
TRBJ2-7	TRBV20-1	TRBD2	many	CSAGGTSGVSSYEQYF	TGCAGTGCTGGCGGGACTAGCGGGGTTAGCTCCTACGAGCAGTACTTC
TRBJ2-7	TRBV7-2	-	many	CASSSPDQGPYEQYF	TGTGCCAGCAGCTCTCCGGATCAGGGCCCCTACGAGCAGTACTTC
TRBJ2-7	TRBV5-1	-	-	CASSLDFMGRYEQYF	TGTGCCAGCAGCTTGGACTTCATGGGGCGCTACGAGCAGTACTTC
TRBJ2-7	TRBV9	TRBD2	many	CASSAPGGSYEQYF	TGTGCCAGCAGCGCGCCCGGGGGGTCCTACGAGCAGTACTTC
TRBJ2-3	TRBV30	TRBD2	many	CAWSDGLVPDTQYF	TGTGCCTGGAGCGATGGACTAGTGCCAGATACGCAGTATTTT
TRBJ2-3	TRBV30	TRBD2	-	CAWRHTSGEQYF	TGTGCCTGGAGACACACTAGCGGCGAGCAGTATTTT
TRBJ2-6	TRBV24-1	-	few	CATSSIGGSVANVLTF	TGTGCCACCAGTTCGATAGGGGGGTCTGTGGCCAACGTCCTGACTTTC
TRBJ2-7	TRBV6-2/TRBV6-3	TRBD2	few	CASSFSGQRDYEQYF	TGTGCCAGCAGTTTCTCTGGCCAGCGGGACTACGAGCAGTACTTT
TRBJ2-6	TRBV20-1	-	many	CSAPRQDLANVLTF	TGCAGTGCCCCACGACAAGATCTGGCCAACGTCCTGACTTTC
TRBJ2-3	TRBV6-4	TRBD2	few	CATSPTSGGTDTQYF	TGTGCTACCTCGCCCACTAGCGGAGGCACAGATACGCAGTATTTT
TRBJ2-7	TRBV2	TRBD1	many	CASSIRDQDRGSYEQYF	TGTGCCAGCAGCATACGGGATCAGGACAGGGGATCCTACGAGCAGTACTTC
TRBJ2-7	TRBV28	TRBD2	many	CASSLPGQGLVREQYF	TGTGCCAGCAGTTTACCCGGGCAGGGACTAGTTAGGGAGCAGTACTTC
TRBJ1-1	TRBV5-5	-	many	CASSPPFRQARTEAFF	TGTGCCAGCAGCCCCCCGTTCAGGCAGGCCCGTACTGAAGCTTTCTTT
TRBJ2-3	TRBV27	TRBD2	many	CASRPLAGVADTQYF	TGTGCCAGCAGACCGCTAGCGGGAGTGGCAGATACGCAGTATTTT
TRBJ1-2	TRBV6-5	-	-	CASSYSRGLYGYTF	TGTGCCAGCAGTTACTCGAGGGGTCTCTATGGCTACACCTTC
TRBJ2-7	TRBV6-1	TRBD1	many	CASSKGQPYEQYF	TGTGCCAGCAGCAAGGGACAGCCCTACGAGCAGTACTTC
TRBJ2-2	TRBV6-1	TRBD2	many	CASRGGGGFPGELFF	TGTGCCAGCAGGGGGGGGGGAGGCTTTCCCGGGGAGCTGTTTTTT
TRBJ2-1	TRBV20-1	-	many	CSASAGGVDNEQFF	TGCAGTGCTAGTGCGGGTGGGGTGGACAATGAGCAGTTCTTC
TRBJ1-1	TRBV30	-	many	CALGGTEAFF	TGTGCCTTAGGGGGCACTGAAGCTTTCTTT